The 21 T cell receptor beta chains presented below share a single source sample, sequenced in a study of TIL therapy for anti-PD-1-resistant metastatic lung cancer. The immunoSEQ assay was v3. The protocol was immunoSEQ multiplex PCR, while the TCRdb copy is restricted to in-frame clones and leaves out a portion. Among about 50,000 clones listed, around 79% were seen once. Time point given: pre-treatment sample, taken before nivolumab and TIL therapy. The sequenced sample was blood, obtained at baseline. These receptors originate from a woman aged 30 to 85 with non-small cell lung cancer.

This clone has only a few counts. This rearrangement joins TRBV6-5 to TRBJ2-3; 8 positions agree with TRBD2. V lost 6 bases, J lost 4 bases, and 6 bases stayed unmatched. In germline, CDR1 is MNHEY, CDR2 SVGAGI. This CDR3 has 14 residues. In DNA, the CDR3 is TGTGCCAGCAGACTCGGGGGGGCCGCAGATACGCAGTATTTT. Protein sequence: CASRLGGAADTQYF.

V and J are TRBV5-1 and TRBJ2-3, with 9 bases lining up with TRBD1. Looked up from germline, CDR1 is SGHRS and CDR2 is YFSETQ. V trimming: 4 bases; J trimming: 0 bases; junction bases outside the gene matches: 6. The CDR3 consists of 16 residues. CDR3 bases: TGCGCCAGCAGCAGAACAGGGGGCCTTAGCACAGATACGCAGTATTTT. It codes for CASSRTGGLSTDTQYF.

This clone was recorded a few times. The rearrangement joins TRBV4-1 to TRBJ2-7, with a weak D call TRBD1 (6 bases). CDR3 length equals 16 residues. The germline gives CDR1 MGHRA, CDR2 YSYEKL. Between the trimmed V and J ends, which lost 2 bases and 2 bases, there was a span of 16 bases. The CDR3 sequence: CASSQSQGARTYEQYF. The CDR3 bases are TGCGCCAGCAGCCAATCACAGGGAGCCCGAACCTACGAGCAGTACTTC.

This chain uses TRBV2 with TRBJ1-1; D is ambiguous. The CDR3 has 13 amino acids. V was clipped by 3 bases and J by 13 bases, with 18 bases between them. The germline gives CDR1 SNHLY, CDR2 FYNNEI. CDR3 sequence: CASSDIWGDGGFF. Here the CDR3 DNA reads TGTGCCAGCAGTGATATTTGGGGAGATGGAGGTTTCTTT.

The chain employs TRBV19 and TRBJ1-2, with 7 nucleotides matching TRBD1. This CDR3 contains 17 residues. Germline V gives CDR1 LNHDA, CDR2 SQIVND (reference sequence). J gave up 4 bases and V 4 bases, and 15 bases lay outside the gene matches. CDR3 in amino acids: CASSKRQGPAGFYGYTF. For the CDR3, the DNA is TGTGCCAGTAGTAAAAGACAGGGCCCCGCGGGGTTCTATGGCTACACCTTC.

This clone was detected only once. V usage is TRBV7-2 and J usage is TRBJ2-5; 10 bases align to TRBD1. This CDR3 has 14 residues. The J segment lost 8 bases and the V segment lost 4 bases, leaving 7 bases of the junction unmatched. Germline V gives CDR1 SGHTA, CDR2 FQGNSA. CDR3 amino acids: CASSSGQGPSTQYF. The CDR3 nucleotides read TGTGCCAGCAGCTCGGGACAGGGGCCCTCAACCCAGTACTTC.

This rearrangement joins TRBV27 to TRBJ1-4, with D perhaps matching TRBD1 (5 bases). The germline V and J ends were trimmed by 3 bases and 5 bases, with 13 bases remaining between them. The CDR3 loop spans 15 amino acids. Germline-derived CDR1 and CDR2 are MNHEY and SMNVEV (reference sequence). The CDR3 loop is CASSLMGRGNEKLFF. CDR3 nucleotide sequence: TGTGCCAGCAGTTTGATGGGTCGGGGCAATGAAAAACTGTTTTTT.

This chain uses TRBV11-2 with TRBJ2-5, with D possibly TRBD1 on 6 matching bases. Near its end, the DNA agrees better with TRBJ2-7, so the J call may be wrong. This CDR3 contains 14 residues. Looked up from germline, CDR1 is SGHAT and CDR2 is FQNNGV. The CDR3 bases are TGTGCCAGCAGCTCCCAACAGGGAAGCTACGAGCAGTACTTC. Its protein product is CASSSQQGSYEQYF.

The V and J genes are TRBV15 and TRBJ2-2, with a weak D call TRBD1 (5 bases). Germline V gives CDR1 LNHNV, CDR2 YYDKDF (reference sequence). Trimming took 3 bases from V and 11 from J, leaving 13 bases between them. The CDR3 runs 13 residues. The CDR3 DNA reads TGTGCCACCAGCAGTCCCCAGGGTGATGAGCTGTTTTTT. This sequence encodes CATSSPQGDELFF.

This clone was found once. The chain has TRBV5-8 and TRBJ2-5; 11 bases agree with TRBD2. Trimming took 4 bases from V and 6 from J; bases not matched to a gene: 11. Germline V gene data show CDR1 as SGHTS and CDR2 as YDEGEE. There are 16 residues in the CDR3. This chain's CDR3 is CASSRPTSGIVQTQYF. The CDR3 DNA reads TGTGCCAGCAGCCGACCGACTAGCGGGATCGTTCAGACCCAGTACTTC.

The chain employs TRBV7-4 and TRBJ1-1; the D is unclear. From germline, CDR1 is SGHVT and CDR2 SQSDAQ. The CDR3 spans 11 residues. The ends were cut back, 9 bases at V and 6 bases at J, with 11 bases in the middle. The CDR3 spells CASPQRPEAFF. As DNA, the CDR3 is TGTGCCAGTCCGCAGAGGCCTGAAGCTTTCTTT.

This clone was found a few times. V is TRBV18 and J is TRBJ1-2; TRBD1 aligns across 10 bases. Germline V lookup: CDR1 KGHSH, CDR2 LQKENI. The CDR3 has 14 amino acids. The ends lost 4 bases at V and 8 bases at J; junction bases unmatched: 7. CDR3 nucleotide sequence: TGTGCCAGCTCACTCGGACAGGGGGATCGCGGCTACACCTTC. It codes for CASSLGQGDRGYTF.

The V gene is TRBV9, the J gene TRBJ1-1; 9 positions agree with TRBD1. Germline CDR1 and CDR2: SGDLS and YYNGEE. This CDR3 comprises 15 residues. The V gene end was trimmed by 0 bases and the J gene end by 2 bases; junction bases not matched to a gene: 2. The CDR3 is CASSVGTGANTEAFF. CDR3 DNA sequence: TGTGCCAGCAGCGTAGGGACAGGGGCAAACACTGAAGCTTTCTTT.

This chain connects TRBV2 to TRBJ1-3; the D is unclear. From germline, CDR1 is SNHLY and CDR2 FYNNEI. The CDR3 length is 14 residues. The V gene lost 1 base and the J gene lost 4 bases, with 8 bases spanning the gap. The CDR3 loop reads CASSEGGAGNTIYF. The CDR3 DNA reads TGTGCCAGCAGTGAAGGAGGAGCCGGAAACACCATATATTTT.

This chain uses TRBV10-1 with TRBJ1-1, with D hard to call. From germline, CDR1 is WNHNN and CDR2 SYGVQD (reference sequence). V was clipped by 6 bases and J by 1 base, with 6 bases between them. This CDR3 spans 12 amino acids. CDR3 sequence (DNA): TGCGCCAGCAGCGACCCGAACACTGAAGCTTTCTTT. This sequence encodes CASSDPNTEAFF.

The chain couples TRBV9 to TRBJ1-2; D not resolved. Trimming removed 2 bases at V and 6 bases at J, with 17 bases between. This CDR3 contains 15 residues. Germline V lookup: CDR1 SGDLS, CDR2 YYNGEE. DNA of the CDR3: TGTGCCAGCAGCGTCGGGGAGGCCCTTTCTCATGGCTACACCTTC. Protein: CASSVGEALSHGYTF.

The chain employs TRBV4-1 and TRBJ2-1, with D maybe TRBD1 (6 bases). Trimming removed 0 bases from V and 4 bases from J, with 10 bases in between. Germline CDR1 and CDR2: MGHRA and YSYEKL. The CDR3 loop spans 15 amino acids. The CDR3 reads CASSQEGHLYNEQFF. CDR3 DNA sequence: TGCGCCAGCAGCCAAGAGGGACACTTATACAATGAGCAGTTCTTC.

This clone turned up a few times. This chain joins TRBV13 and TRBJ2-2; D call uncertain. V gave up 3 bases and J gave up 6 bases, with 5 bases separating them. The CDR3 loop spans 12 amino acids. Germline V lookup: CDR1 PRHDT, CDR2 FYEKMQ (reference sequence). CDR3 in DNA: TGTGCCAGCAGCTTGATTGCCGGGGAGCTGTTTTTT. Protein sequence: CASSLIAGELFF.

This chain links TRBV7-2 with TRBJ2-1, with 10 bases aligning to TRBD2. Germline CDR1 SGHTA, CDR2 FQGNSA. V shed 0 bases, J shed 1 base, and the junction held 3 bases outside the gene matches. CDR3 length: 17 amino acids. The CDR3 protein is CASSLALLAGSYNEQFF. The DNA of the CDR3 is TGTGCCAGCAGCTTAGCCCTACTAGCGGGGTCCTACAATGAGCAGTTCTTC. The entire variable domain, with the rest obtained from reference TRBV7-2 and TRBJ2-1, is as follows: GAGVSQSPSNKVTEKGKDVELRCDPISGHTALYWYRQSLGQGLEFLIYFQGNSAPDKSGLPSDRFSAERTGGSVSTLTIQRTQQEDSAVYLCASSLALLAGSYNEQFFGPGTRLTVL.

The chain recombines TRBV5-1 with TRBJ2-3; D perhaps matches TRBD1 (5 bases). The V end lost 0 bases, the J end lost 2 bases, and 7 bases lay between the germline ends. CDR3 length: 14 residues. Germline loops: CDR1 SGHRS, CDR2 YFSETQ. CDR3 region: CASSLEGDTDTQYF. For the CDR3, the DNA is TGCGCCAGCAGCTTGGAAGGGGACACAGATACGCAGTATTTT.

The chain joins TRBV2 to TRBJ1-2; perhaps TRBD1 as D (5 bases). V was cut by 5 bases and J by 10 bases, with 11 bases left in between. Germline lookup yields CDR1 SNHLY and CDR2 FYNNEI. The CDR3 covers 11 residues. The CDR3 spells CASSQGTDYTF. The CDR3, as DNA: TGTGCCAGCAGTCAAGGGACGGACTACACCTTC.